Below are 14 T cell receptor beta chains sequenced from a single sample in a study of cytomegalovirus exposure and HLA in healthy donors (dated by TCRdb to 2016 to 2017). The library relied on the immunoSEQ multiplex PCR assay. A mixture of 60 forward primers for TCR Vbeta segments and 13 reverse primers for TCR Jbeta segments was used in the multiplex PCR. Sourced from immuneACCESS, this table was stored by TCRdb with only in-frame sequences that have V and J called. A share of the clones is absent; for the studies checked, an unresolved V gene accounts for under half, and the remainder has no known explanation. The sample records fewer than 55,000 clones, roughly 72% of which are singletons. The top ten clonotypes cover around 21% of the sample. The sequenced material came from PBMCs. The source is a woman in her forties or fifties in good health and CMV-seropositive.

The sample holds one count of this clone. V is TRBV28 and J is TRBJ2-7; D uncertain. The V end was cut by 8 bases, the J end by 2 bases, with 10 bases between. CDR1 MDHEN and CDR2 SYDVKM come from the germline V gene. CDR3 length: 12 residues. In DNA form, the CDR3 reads TGTGCCAGCTCCCCAGGTCCCTACGAGCAGTACTTC. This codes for CASSPGPYEQYF.

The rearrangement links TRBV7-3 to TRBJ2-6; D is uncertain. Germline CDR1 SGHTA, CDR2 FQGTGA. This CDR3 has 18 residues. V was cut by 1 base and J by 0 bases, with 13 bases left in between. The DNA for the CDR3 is TGTGCCAGCAGCTTAAGCCCACCTACTTCCTCTGGGGCCAACGTCCTGACTTTC. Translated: CASSLSPPTSSGANVLTF.

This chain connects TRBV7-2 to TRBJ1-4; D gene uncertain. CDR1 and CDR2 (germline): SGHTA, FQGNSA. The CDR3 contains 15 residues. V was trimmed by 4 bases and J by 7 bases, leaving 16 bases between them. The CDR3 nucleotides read TGTGCCAGCAGCTCCTCGACTGACTCGGCTGAAAAACTGTTTTTT. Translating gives CASSSSTDSAEKLFF. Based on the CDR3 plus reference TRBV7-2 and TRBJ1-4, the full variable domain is GAGVSQSPSNKVTEKGKDVELRCDPISGHTALYWYRQSLGQGLEFLIYFQGNSAPDKSGLPSDRFSAERTGGSVSTLTIQRTQQEDSAVYLCASSSSTDSAEKLFFGSGTQLSVL.

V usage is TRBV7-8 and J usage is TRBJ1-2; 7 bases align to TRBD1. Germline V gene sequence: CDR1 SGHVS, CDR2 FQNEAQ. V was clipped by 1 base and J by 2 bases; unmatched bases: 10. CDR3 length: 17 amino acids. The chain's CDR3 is CASSLVPPGTANYGYTF. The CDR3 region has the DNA TGTGCCAGCAGCTTAGTCCCCCCCGGGACAGCGAACTATGGCTACACCTTC.

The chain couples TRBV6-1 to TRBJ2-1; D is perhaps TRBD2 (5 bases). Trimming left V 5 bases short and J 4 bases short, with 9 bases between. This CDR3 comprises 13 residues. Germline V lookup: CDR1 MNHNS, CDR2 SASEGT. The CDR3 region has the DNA TGTGCCAGCAGTTGGGCGGGTTACAATGAGCAGTTCTTC. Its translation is CASSWAGYNEQFF.

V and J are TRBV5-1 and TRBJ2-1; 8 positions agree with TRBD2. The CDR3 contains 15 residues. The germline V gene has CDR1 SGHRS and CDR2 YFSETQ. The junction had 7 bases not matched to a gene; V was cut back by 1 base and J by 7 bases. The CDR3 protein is CASSLSSGSENEQFF. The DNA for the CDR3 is TGCGCCAGCAGCTTGTCCAGCGGGAGTGAAAATGAGCAGTTCTTC. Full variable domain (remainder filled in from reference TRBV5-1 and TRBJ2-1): KAGVTQTPRYLIKTRGQQVTLSCSPISGHRSVSWYQQTPGQGLQFLFEYFSETQRNKGNFPGRFSGRQFSNSRSEMNVSTLELGDSALYLCASSLSSGSENEQFFGPGTRLTVL.

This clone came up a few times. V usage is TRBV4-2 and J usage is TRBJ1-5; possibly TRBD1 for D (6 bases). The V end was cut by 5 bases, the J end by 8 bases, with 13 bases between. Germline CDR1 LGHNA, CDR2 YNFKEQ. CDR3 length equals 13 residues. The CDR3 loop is CASSDGTYKPQHF. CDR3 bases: TGTGCCAGCAGCGACGGGACATACAAGCCCCAGCATTTT.

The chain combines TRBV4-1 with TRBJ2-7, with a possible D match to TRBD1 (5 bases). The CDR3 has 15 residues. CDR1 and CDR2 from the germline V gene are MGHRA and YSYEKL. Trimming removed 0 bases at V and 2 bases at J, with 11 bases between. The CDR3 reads CASSQDWGATYEQYF. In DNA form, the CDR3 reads TGCGCCAGCAGCCAAGACTGGGGCGCTACCTACGAGCAGTACTTC.

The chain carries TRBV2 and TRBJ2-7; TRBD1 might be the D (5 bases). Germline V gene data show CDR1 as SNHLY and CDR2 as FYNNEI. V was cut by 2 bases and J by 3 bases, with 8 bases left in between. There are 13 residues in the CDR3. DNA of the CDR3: TGTGCCAGCAGTGAAACCGACAGCTACGAGCAGTACTTC. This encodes CASSETDSYEQYF.

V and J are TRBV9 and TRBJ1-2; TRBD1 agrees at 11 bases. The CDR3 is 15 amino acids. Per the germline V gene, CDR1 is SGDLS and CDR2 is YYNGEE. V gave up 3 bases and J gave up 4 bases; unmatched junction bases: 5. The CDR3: CASSGSGTGGYGYTF. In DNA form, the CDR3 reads TGTGCCAGCAGCGGATCCGGGACAGGGGGCTATGGCTACACCTTC.

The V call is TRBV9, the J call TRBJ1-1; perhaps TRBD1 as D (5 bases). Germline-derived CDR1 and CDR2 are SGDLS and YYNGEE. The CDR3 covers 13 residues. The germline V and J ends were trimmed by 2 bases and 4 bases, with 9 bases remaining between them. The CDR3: CASSVPGITEAFF. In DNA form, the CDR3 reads TGTGCCAGCAGCGTCCCAGGGATCACTGAAGCTTTCTTT.

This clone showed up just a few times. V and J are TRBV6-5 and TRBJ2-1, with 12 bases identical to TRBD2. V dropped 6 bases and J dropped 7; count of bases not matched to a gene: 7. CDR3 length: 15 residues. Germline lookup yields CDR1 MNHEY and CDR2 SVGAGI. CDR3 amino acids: CASRTLAGGLNEQFF. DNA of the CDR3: TGTGCCAGCAGAACTCTAGCGGGAGGGCTGAATGAGCAGTTCTTC.

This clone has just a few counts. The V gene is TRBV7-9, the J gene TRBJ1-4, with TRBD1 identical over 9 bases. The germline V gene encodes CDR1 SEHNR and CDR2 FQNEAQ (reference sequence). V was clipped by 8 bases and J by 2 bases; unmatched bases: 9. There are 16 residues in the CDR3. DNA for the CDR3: TGTGCCAGCCGTAGGGGACAGGGAGTGACTAATGAAAAACTGTTTTTT. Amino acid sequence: CASRRGQGVTNEKLFF.

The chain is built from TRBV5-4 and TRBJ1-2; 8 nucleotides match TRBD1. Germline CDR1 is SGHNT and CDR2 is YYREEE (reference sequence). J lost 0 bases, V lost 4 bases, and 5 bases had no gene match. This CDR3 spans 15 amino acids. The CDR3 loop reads CASSPGTGSNYGYTF. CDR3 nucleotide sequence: TGTGCCAGCAGCCCTGGGACAGGATCTAACTATGGCTACACCTTC.